These T cell receptor beta chains were read from a single sample in a study of blood T cell repertoires in COVID-19. The protocol was immunoSEQ multiplex PCR, while the TCRdb copy is restricted to in-frame clones and leaves out a portion. This table holds around 130,000 clones, about 80% found once. The specimen sequenced was peripheral blood. Every receptor here comes from a woman in her 50s with acute or convalescent COVID-19. CDR3s include the opening cysteine and the closing phenylalanine or tryptophan. A D gene is named only where the DNA matches it firmly. Clone size, where shown, is once, few, many, or a class for clones that have expanded.

V: TRBV18
size: -
J: TRBJ1-2
D: TRBD1
DNA: TGTGCCAGCTCCCTAGGAGACAGGGTGAATGGCTACACCTTC
CDR3: CASSLGDRVNGYTF

V: TRBV9
size: once
J: TRBJ2-7
D: TRBD1
DNA: TGTGCCAGCAGCACCCCGCCTGAACAGGGGGACGCCTACGAGCAGTACTTC
CDR3: CASSTPPEQGDAYEQYF

V: TRBV7-8
size: -
J: TRBJ2-1
D: TRBD1
DNA: TGTGCCAGCAGCTTAGGGGCGGTGGGACAGCACAGAAGATACAATGAGCAGTTCTTC
CDR3: CASSLGAVGQHRRYNEQFF

V: TRBV20-1
size: once
J: TRBJ2-1
D: -
DNA: TGCAGTGCTAGTAAAATAACAGGGAGCTCCTACAATGAGCAGTTCTTC
CDR3: CSASKITGSSYNEQFF

V: TRBV6-5
size: -
J: TRBJ1-1
D: -
DNA: TGTGCCAGCAAACAGATGAACACTGAAGCTTTCTTT
CDR3: CASKQMNTEAFF

V: TRBV5-8
size: -
J: TRBJ2-1
D: -
DNA: TGTGCCAGCAGCTCCCGGGGTACTCGGTTCTTC
CDR3: CASSSRGTRFF

V: TRBV5-6
size: -
J: TRBJ1-2
D: -
DNA: TGTGCCAGCAGCTTGGATCCTTATGGCTACACCTTC
CDR3: CASSLDPYGYTF

V: TRBV3-1/TRBV3-2
size: -
J: TRBJ2-7
D: -
DNA: TGTGCCAGCAGCCGCGAAGCCCGACTACACAATACCTACGAGCAGTACTTC
CDR3: CASSREARLHNTYEQYF

V: TRBV5-6
size: -
J: TRBJ1-5
D: TRBD1
DNA: TGTGCCAGCAGCTTGAGGACAGGGGCAACGTTACAGCCCCAGCATTTT
CDR3: CASSLRTGATLQPQHF

V: TRBV7-3
size: few
J: TRBJ2-2
D: TRBD2
DNA: TGTGCCAGCAGTTTACAGACTAGCGGGGGGAACACCGGGGAGCTGTTTTTT
CDR3: CASSLQTSGGNTGELFF

V: TRBV6-5
size: -
J: TRBJ1-2
D: -
DNA: TGTGCCAGCAGAAAACCCACGGGACTGAACTATGGCTACACCTTC
CDR3: CASRKPTGLNYGYTF

V: TRBV18
size: -
J: TRBJ1-1
D: TRBD1
DNA: TGTGCCAGCTCACCTACCGGGACAGGGATGAACACTGAAGCTTTCTTT
CDR3: CASSPTGTGMNTEAFF

V: TRBV7-9
size: once
J: TRBJ2-3
D: TRBD1
DNA: TGTGCCATCCATGGACAGGGCAGCACAGATACGCAGTATTTT
CDR3: CAIHGQGSTDTQYF

V: TRBV3-1/TRBV3-2
size: -
J: TRBJ2-1
D: -
DNA: TGTGCCAGCAGCCAAGTTCGCAATGAGCAGTTCTTC
CDR3: CASSQVRNEQFF

V: TRBV18
size: -
J: TRBJ2-2
D: TRBD2
DNA: TGTGCCAGCTCACCGGGACTAGCGCCACCCGGGGAGCTGTTTTTT
CDR3: CASSPGLAPPGELFF

V: TRBV11-2
size: -
J: TRBJ1-2
D: TRBD1
DNA: TGTGCCAGCAGCCCCGGACAGGGCTATGGCTACACCTTC
CDR3: CASSPGQGYGYTF

V: TRBV19
size: few
J: TRBJ1-1
D: -
DNA: TGTGCCAGTAGAACAGGGTCATACACTGAAGCTTTCTTT
CDR3: CASRTGSYTEAFF